This section outlines one T cell receptor beta chain sequence together with its context. What it binds is not known. This specimen comes from a study of cytomegalovirus exposure and HLA in healthy donors. Study-wide findings and caveats: Clonal expansion, a later analysis showed, was greater in HLA-associated TCR beta chains than in equally common others. Looking again later, the authors saw that most CMV-associated TCR beta chains seemed HLA-restricted. An Asian-associated ancestry cluster reportedly showed fewer N-insertions than the approximately 660-donor mean in a later analysis.

The primer mix had 60 Vbeta and 13 Jbeta primers. Libraries were prepared by immunoSEQ multiplex PCR; TCRdb keeps only in-frame clonotypes and omits some of them. Of roughly 140,000 clones in the sample, 85% were seen once. CDR1 and CDR2 (germline): MNHEY, SVGAGI. The CDR3 runs 14 residues. After removal of 2 bases from V and 8 bases from J, the junction contained 0 bases not matched to a gene. This TCR derives from a woman under 30 in good health and CMV-seronegative. The chain employs TRBV6-5 and TRBJ1-6, with 10 bases that match TRBD1. The sequenced material came from PBMCs. CDR3 sequence (DNA): TGTGCCAGCAGTTACGGGACAGGGGATTCACCCCTCCACTTT. Translated, it gives CASSYGTGDSPLHF.